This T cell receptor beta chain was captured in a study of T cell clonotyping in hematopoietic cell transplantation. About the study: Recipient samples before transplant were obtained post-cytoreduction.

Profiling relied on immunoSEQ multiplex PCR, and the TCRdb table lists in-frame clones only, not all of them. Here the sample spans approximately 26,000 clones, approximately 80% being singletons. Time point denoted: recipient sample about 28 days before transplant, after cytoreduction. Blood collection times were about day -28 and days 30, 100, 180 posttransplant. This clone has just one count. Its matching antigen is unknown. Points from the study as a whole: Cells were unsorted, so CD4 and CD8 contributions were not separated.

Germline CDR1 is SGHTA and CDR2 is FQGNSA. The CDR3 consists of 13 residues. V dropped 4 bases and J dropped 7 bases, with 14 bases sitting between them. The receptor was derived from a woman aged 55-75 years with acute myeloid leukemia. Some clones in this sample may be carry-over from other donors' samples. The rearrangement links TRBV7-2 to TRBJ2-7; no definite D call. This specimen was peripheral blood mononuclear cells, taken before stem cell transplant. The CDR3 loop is CASSSRAQEEQYF. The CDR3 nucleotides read TGTGCCAGCAGCTCCCGGGCTCAGGAGGAGCAGTACTTC.